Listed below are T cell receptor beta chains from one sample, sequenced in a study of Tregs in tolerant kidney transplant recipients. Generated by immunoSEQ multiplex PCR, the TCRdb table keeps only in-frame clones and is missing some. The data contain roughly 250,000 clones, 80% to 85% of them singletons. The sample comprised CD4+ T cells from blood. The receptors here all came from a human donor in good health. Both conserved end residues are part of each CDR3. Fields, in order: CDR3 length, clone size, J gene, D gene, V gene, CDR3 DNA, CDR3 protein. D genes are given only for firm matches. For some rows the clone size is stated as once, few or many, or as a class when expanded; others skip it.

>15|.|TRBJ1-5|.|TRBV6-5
TGTGCCAGCAGGCCTGGGGCAGGTGGCGATCAGCCCCAGCATTTT
CASRPGAGGDQPQHF
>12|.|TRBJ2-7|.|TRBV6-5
TGTGCCAGCAGCCAGGCTTTCTACGAGCAGTACTTC
CASSQAFYEQYF
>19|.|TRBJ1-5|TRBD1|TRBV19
TGTGCCAGTAGTATAGATATGGGCAGGGGACAGCGACCATATCAGCCCCAGCATTTT
CASSIDMGRGQRPYQPQHF
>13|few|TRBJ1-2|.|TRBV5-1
TGCGCCAGCCAGCGGGGGGAAAACTATGGCTACACCTTC
CASQRGENYGYTF
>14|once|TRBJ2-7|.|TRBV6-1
TGTGCCAGCAGGGGATGGGGTAAGTCCTACGAGCAGTACTTC
CASRGWGKSYEQYF
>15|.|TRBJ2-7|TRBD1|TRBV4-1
TGCGCCAGCAGCCGGGGACAGGGAAGCTCCTACGAGCAGTACTTC
CASSRGQGSSYEQYF
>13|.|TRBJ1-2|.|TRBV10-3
TGTGCCATCAGTGAGTTGCTCAGCTATGGCTACACCTTC
CAISELLSYGYTF
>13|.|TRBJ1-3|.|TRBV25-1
TGTGCCAGCAGTCAACAGGGTGGAAACACCATATATTTT
CASSQQGGNTIYF
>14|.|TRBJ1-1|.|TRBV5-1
TGCGCCAGCAGCTTGGTGGCAGGGAACACTGAAGCTTTCTTT
CASSLVAGNTEAFF
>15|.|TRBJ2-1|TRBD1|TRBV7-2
TGTGCCAGCAGCTTACAGGGACAGGGTTACAATGAGCAGTTCTTC
CASSLQGQGYNEQFF
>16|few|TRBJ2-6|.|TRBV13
TGTGCCAGCAGCTCCCGGGCATTCTCTGGGGCCAACGTCCTGACTTTC
CASSSRAFSGANVLTF
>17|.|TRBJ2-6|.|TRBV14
TGTGCCAGCAGCCAAGATCTGTTGGCAGCTGGGGCCAACGTCCTGACTTTC
CASSQDLLAAGANVLTF